Shown below are 18 T cell receptor beta chains from a single sample sequenced in a study of Graves' ophthalmopathy and Graves' hyperthyroidism. RNA transcripts were the source from which TCR beta CDR3 regions were amplified. Scientists carried out first-round RT-PCR using HTBI primers and then a second-round multiplex PCR. From the multiplex PCR reads, TCRdb called clonotypes with MiXCR, one entry per CDR3 protein. The sample includes 300,000 to 450,000 distinct CDR3 sequences, roughly 15% of them seen just once. The sequencing sample was made of peripheral blood. The receptors here all came from an adult woman with stable Graves' hyperthyroidism.

In its sample, this clonotype was seen a few times. V usage is TRBV4-1 and J usage is TRBJ2-2, with no clear D. From germline, CDR1 is MGHRA and CDR2 YSYEKL. The CDR3 sequence is 16 residues long. V dropped 4 bases and J dropped 0 bases, with 12 bases sitting between them. CDR3 in amino acids: CASSRQQIANTGELFF. DNA for the CDR3: TGCGCCAGCAGCCGACAACAGATAGCGAACACCGGGGAGCTGTTTTTT.

This clonotype was recorded a few times. CDR3 region: CASSPRYAGRSYEQYF. CDR3 DNA: TGTGCCAGCAGCCCAAGATATGCGGGACGATCCTACGAGCAGTACTTC. The rearrangement links TRBV7-3 to TRBJ2-7; a weak D match, TRBD2 (6 bases). Per the germline V gene, CDR1 is SGHTA and CDR2 is FQGTGA. Trimming took 5 bases from V and 1 from J, leaving 18 bases between them. This CDR3 has 16 residues.

This clonotype has a handful of counts. The CDR3, as DNA: TGCGCCAGCAGCTACCCTGGCGGAAAGTCCCCCGCTTACAATGAGCAGTTCTTC. It specifies CASSYPGGKSPAYNEQFF. The chain uses TRBV4-1 and TRBJ2-1; D is uncertain. The CDR3 has 18 amino acids. The germline V gene has CDR1 MGHRA and CDR2 YSYEKL. The V and J ends lost 5 bases and 4 bases respectively, with 24 bases between them.

This clonotype was recorded at least ten times. V and J are TRBV19 and TRBJ1-1, with 9 bases aligning to TRBD1. This CDR3 has 20 amino acids. CDR1 is LNHDA, CDR2 SQIVND, per germline (reference sequence). The V and J ends lost 4 bases and 5 bases, in that order; junction bases with no gene match: 23. CDR3 amino acids: CASSTNPNRGRREWGTEAFF. CDR3 DNA sequence: TGTGCCAGTAGTACTAACCCCAACAGGGGGCGCCGTGAATGGGGGACTGAAGCTTTCTTT.

This clonotype was detected ten times or more. The chain employs TRBV12-3 or TRBV12-4 and TRBJ1-1, with D possibly matching TRBD1 (5 bases). This CDR3 is 16 amino acids long. Trimming left V 6 bases short and J 1 base short, with 18 bases between. The CDR3 sequence: CASSPGEGISNTEAFF. CDR3 nucleotides: TGTGCCAGCAGCCCCGGCGAGGGGATATCGAACACTGAAGCTTTCTTT.

This clonotype came up many times. The chain is built from TRBV28 and TRBJ1-6; maybe TRBD1 (5 bases). Germline-derived CDR1 and CDR2 are MDHEN and SYDVKM. The V and J ends lost 7 bases and 8 bases respectively, with 12 bases between them. This CDR3 region has 13 residues. CDR3 sequence reads: CASKDNGDSPLHF. In DNA, the CDR3 is TGTGCCAGCAAGGACAACGGGGATTCACCCCTCCACTTT. Combining the CDR3 with reference TRBV28 and TRBJ1-6 gives the whole variable domain DVKVTQSSRYLVKRTGEKVFLECVQDMDHENMFWYRQDPGLGLRLIYFSYDVKMKEKGDIPEGYSVSREKKERFSLILESASTNQTSMYLCASKDNGDSPLHFGNGTRLTVT.

This clonotype was recorded many times. This rearrangement joins TRBV6-2 or TRBV6-3 to TRBJ1-3; D is unclear. CDR3 length equals 16 residues. CDR1 is MNHEY, CDR2 SVGEGT, per germline. V gave up 0 bases and J gave up 0 bases, with 9 bases separating them. DNA of the CDR3: TGTGCCAGCAGTTACTCGAGGCGGAACTCTGGAAACACCATATATTTT. Encoded protein: CASSYSRRNSGNTIYF.

This clonotype was counted at least ten times. The V call is TRBV2, the J call TRBJ1-1; D perhaps matches TRBD1 (5 bases). The CDR3 extends over 13 amino acids. V was clipped by 3 bases and J by 4 bases, with 9 bases between them. Germline-derived CDR1 and CDR2 are SNHLY and FYNNEI. CDR3: CASSEPGFTEAFF. CDR3 sequence (DNA): TGTGCCAGCAGTGAGCCAGGGTTCACTGAAGCTTTCTTT.

This clonotype was recorded at least ten times. This chain's CDR3 is CASSLGQGLAKNIQYF. CDR3 DNA: TGTGCCAGCAGTTTAGGACAGGGACTAGCCAAAAACATTCAGTACTTC. This chain joins TRBV12-3 or TRBV12-4 and TRBJ2-4; possibly TRBD1 for D (7 bases). The V end was cut by 1 base, the J end by 0 bases, with 10 bases between. CDR3 length: 16 residues.

This clonotype has at least ten counts. The chain recombines TRBV28 with TRBJ2-7, with D possibly being TRBD1 (6 bases). The V gene's germline CDR1 is MDHEN and CDR2 SYDVKM. The CDR3 contains 15 residues. V shed 2 bases and J shed 6 bases, with 17 bases lying between them. The CDR3 is CASSLDPWAGVEQYF. The CDR3 nucleotides read TGTGCCAGCAGTTTAGATCCGTGGGCAGGGGTCGAGCAGTACTTC.

Many counts were recorded for this clonotype. A read error may account for a junction end that differs from germline. The chain recombines TRBV7-2 with TRBJ2-7, with D perhaps given as TRBD1 or TRBD2 (6 bases each). Looked up from germline, CDR1 is SGHTA and CDR2 is FQGNSA. This CDR3 comprises 11 residues. CDR3 amino acids: CASSRWGAQVF. The DNA for the CDR3 is TGTGCCAGCAGTCGGTGGGGGGCGCAGGTCTTC. The variable domain in full, with the rest retrieved from reference TRBV7-2 and TRBJ2-7, is GAGVSQSPSNKVTEKGKDVELRCDPISGHTALYWYRQSLGQGLEFLIYFQGNSAPDKSGLPSDRFSAERTGGSVSTLTIQRTQQEDSAVYLCASSRWGAQVFGPGTRLTVT.

Ten or more counts support this clonotype. This chain links TRBV28 with TRBJ1-1, with 12 nucleotides matching TRBD1. Trimming at V came to 7 bases and at J to 0 bases, leaving 9 bases not matched to a gene. The CDR3 has 17 amino acids. Germline loops: CDR1 MDHEN, CDR2 SYDVKM. The CDR3 nucleotides read TGTGCCAGCACCAACGCGGGACAGGGGGCACTGAACACTGAAGCTTTCTTT. Its translation is CASTNAGQGALNTEAFF.

This clonotype was picked up many times. This chain joins TRBV10-1 and TRBJ2-7; D gene ambiguous. CDR3 length equals 14 residues. Germline CDR1 WNHNN, CDR2 SYGVQD (reference sequence). Trimming removed 3 bases from V and 2 bases from J, with 11 bases in between. The DNA of the CDR3 is TGCGCCAGCAGTGATTCAAGGGAACCCTACGAGCAGTACTTC. Translation gives CASSDSREPYEQYF.

The table lists this clonotype with many counts. This chain connects TRBV27 to TRBJ2-7; D is unclear. CDR3 size: 14 residues. V shed 2 bases and J shed 2 bases, with 10 bases lying between them. The germline V gene has CDR1 MNHEY and CDR2 SMNVEV (reference sequence). CDR3 DNA sequence: TGTGCCAGCAGTTTAACTTACCCCGCCTACGAGCAGTACTTC. Amino acid sequence: CASSLTYPAYEQYF.

This chain joins TRBV7-8 and TRBJ1-1; 10 bases agree with TRBD1. The J segment lost 1 base and the V segment lost 3 bases, leaving 8 bases of the junction unmatched. The CDR3 length is 17 residues. The V gene's germline CDR1 is SGHVS and CDR2 FQNEAQ. CDR3 nucleotides: TGTGCCAGCAGCTTTTGGGGACAGGGGCCGGGGAACACTGAAGCTTTCTTT. It translates to CASSFWGQGPGNTEAFF.

A few counts support this clonotype. Sequence at one end of the junction differs from germline and may be a read error. The chain joins TRBV7-3 to TRBJ2-6; 8 bases are a match to TRBD1. CDR3 length: 15 residues. Germline V gene data show CDR1 as SGHTA and CDR2 as FQGTGA. In DNA, the CDR3 is TGTGCCAGCAGCCTAACAGGGGGTAGGGCCAACGTCCTGACTTTC. This gives the protein CASSLTGGRANVLTF.

This clonotype was seen repeatedly, ten times or more. The gene calls are TRBV6-1 and TRBJ1-2; D is unresolved. This CDR3 comprises 14 residues. Germline V lookup: CDR1 MNHNS, CDR2 SASEGT. V was pared by 3 bases and J by 2 bases, with 10 bases between. CDR3 DNA sequence: TGTGCCAGCAGTGACGGGCGGGGAAACTATGGCTACACCTTC. It encodes CASSDGRGNYGYTF.

Turning to this clonotype: Lacking the conserved final phenylalanine or tryptophan, this CDR3 likely reflects a read error. The rearrangement links TRBV11-2 to TRBJ1-1; the match to TRBD1 covers 8 bases. The J segment lost 3 bases and the V segment lost 5 bases, leaving 5 bases of the junction unmatched. The germline V gene encodes CDR1 SGHAT and CDR2 FQNNGV. The CDR3 loop spans 14 amino acids. The CDR3 region is CASSTMTGDTEAFL. The CDR3 nucleotides read TGTGCCAGCAGCACGATGACAGGGGACACTGAAGCTTTCCTT.